Each of the 30 T cell receptor beta chains below was sequenced from the same sample in a study of early T cells in non-severe SARS-CoV-2 infection. Via MiXCR, TCRdb re-called the 5' RACE reads, giving one row per CDR3 protein. Among 60,000 to 70,000 distinct CDR3 sequences, 5.9% were seen once, and the ten largest hold about 3.6%. Here the sequenced sample was whole blood, taken at baseline. Receptors were obtained from an adult who was a healthcare worker with PCR-confirmed SARS-CoV-2 infection or an uninfected control (not recorded which).

The chain employs TRBV12-3 or TRBV12-4 and TRBJ1-1; D is perhaps TRBD1 (5 bases). The CDR3 loop spans 14 amino acids. Trimming shortened V by 5 bases and J by 1 base, and 11 bases separated the two germline ends. The CDR3, as DNA: TGTGCCAGCAGTCAGGGATCGCGGAACACTGAAGCTTTCTTT. Its translation is CASSQGSRNTEAFF.

This clonotype showed up many times. The rearrangement joins TRBV20-1 to TRBJ2-3; D possibly corresponds to TRBD1 (6 bases). This CDR3 is 13 amino acids long. The germline gives CDR1 DFQATT, CDR2 SNEGSKA (reference sequence). The CDR3 is CTQGGAGTDTQYF. The CDR3 DNA sequence: TGCACCCAAGGGGGAGCAGGCACAGATACGCAGTATTTT.

The V and J genes are TRBV24-1 and TRBJ1-5; D gene uncertain. V shed 5 bases and J shed 1 base, with 5 bases lying between them. The CDR3 sequence is 13 residues long. Germline V lookup: CDR1 KGHDR, CDR2 SFDVKD. In DNA, the CDR3 is TGTGCCACCAGTGGGGGAAGCAATCAGCCCCAGCATTTT. This translates into CATSGGSNQPQHF.

The sample holds many counts of this clonotype. This chain uses TRBV20-1 with TRBJ1-6; possibly TRBD1 for D (5 bases). This CDR3 has 15 residues. Germline V lookup: CDR1 DFQATT, CDR2 SNEGSKA (reference sequence). With 4 bases removed from V and 4 bases from J, the gap between germline ends came to 14 bases. CDR3 sequence reads: CSAISGTDYNSPLHF. CDR3 bases: TGCAGTGCTATTTCCGGGACTGATTATAATTCACCCCTCCACTTT.

V usage is TRBV7-6 and J usage is TRBJ1-6, with D unresolved. V was clipped by 6 bases and J by 0 bases, with 12 bases between them. This CDR3 region has 16 residues. The germline gives CDR1 SGHVS, CDR2 FNYEAQ. CDR3 in amino acids: CASRIAHSSYNSPLHF. DNA of the CDR3: TGTGCCAGCAGGATCGCACATAGCTCCTATAATTCACCCCTCCACTTT.

This clonotype was seen many times. V is TRBV11-1 and J is TRBJ2-1; perhaps TRBD2 as D (5 bases). V lost 1 base, J lost 8 bases, and 9 bases lay in between. CDR3 length: 13 residues. The V gene's germline CDR1 is SGHAT and CDR2 FQDESV (reference sequence). This chain's CDR3 is CASSLVTGYEQFF. CDR3 coding DNA: TGTGCCAGCAGCTTAGTCACGGGATATGAGCAGTTCTTC.

V and J are TRBV10-1 and TRBJ2-5; TRBD2 agrees at 12 bases. Germline CDR1 reads WNHNN; CDR2 reads SYGVQD (reference sequence). This CDR3 region has 15 residues. Unmatched junction bases numbered 5, after V lost 4 bases and J lost 5 bases. Here the CDR3 reads CASSVTSGSLETQYF. DNA for the CDR3: TGCGCCAGCAGTGTGACTAGCGGGAGCCTTGAGACCCAGTACTTC.

This clonotype was seen many times. The genes are TRBV7-2 and TRBJ1-1; no definite D call. Germline V gene sequence: CDR1 SGHTA, CDR2 FQGNSA. V lost 1 base and J 5 bases, leaving 11 bases between the germline ends. CDR3 length equals 14 residues. The CDR3 loop is CASSLGFLGTEAFF. DNA of the CDR3: TGTGCCAGCAGCTTAGGCTTCCTAGGGACTGAAGCTTTCTTT.

This clonotype occurred many times. The V gene is TRBV20-1, the J gene TRBJ2-7; the match to TRBD1 covers 8 bases. The CDR3 is made up of 14 amino acids. The germline V gene encodes CDR1 DFQATT and CDR2 SNEGSKA (reference sequence). V was clipped by 5 bases and J by 5 bases; unmatched bases: 11. CDR3 bases: TGCAGTGCTGTAGGGACAGGTCTTGGGGACGAGCAGTACTTC. This encodes CSAVGTGLGDEQYF.

This clonotype showed up just once. V usage is TRBV28 and J usage is TRBJ1-3; D is unclear. The CDR3 spans 14 residues. Trimming stripped 2 bases from V and 0 bases from J, with 5 bases between. Germline V gene lookup returns CDR1 MDHEN and CDR2 SYDVKM. The CDR3 sequence: CASSLGYSGNTIYF. CDR3 bases: TGTGCCAGCAGTTTAGGCTACTCTGGAAACACCATATATTTT.

This clonotype was seen ten or more times. V usage is TRBV25-1 and J usage is TRBJ2-7, with TRBD1 identical over 8 bases. Unmatched junction bases numbered 6, after V lost 8 bases and J lost 3 bases. CDR3 length: 13 amino acids. Per germline, CDR1 MGHDK and CDR2 SYGVNS. The CDR3 coding sequence is TGTGCCAGCCATGGACAGGGTCACTACGAGCAGTACTTC. It encodes CASHGQGHYEQYF.

In its sample, this clonotype was seen many times. The chain combines TRBV28 with TRBJ1-6; 7 nucleotides agree with TRBD1. The CDR3 runs to 15 residues. CDR1 is MDHEN and CDR2 is SYDVKM in the germline V gene. The ends lost 5 bases at V and 10 bases at J; junction bases unmatched: 11. The chain's CDR3 is CASSLRQGYGSPLHF. CDR3 DNA: TGTGCCAGCAGTCTTCGACAGGGTTATGGGTCACCCCTCCACTTT.

The chain couples TRBV19 to TRBJ1-5, with D possibly matching TRBD1 (5 bases). CDR1 and CDR2 (germline): LNHDA, SQIVND (reference sequence). This CDR3 is built from 13 residues. V dropped 5 bases and J dropped 6 bases, with 11 bases sitting between them. The CDR3, as DNA: TGTGCCAGTAGTGGAGTCAGGGTTCAGCCCCAGCATTTT. This translates into CASSGVRVQPQHF. Full variable domain (missing parts from reference TRBV19 and TRBJ1-5): DGGITQSPKYLFRKEGQNVTLSCEQNLNHDAMYWYRQDPGQGLRLIYYSQIVNDFQKGDIAEGYSVSREKKESFPLTVTSAQKNPTAFYLCASSGVRVQPQHFGDGTRLSIL.

This clonotype was counted many times. The rearrangement uses TRBV20-1 and TRBJ2-1; possible D gene TRBD2, 5 bases. Germline loops: CDR1 DFQATT, CDR2 SNEGSKA (reference sequence). The CDR3 covers 12 residues. CDR3 sequence (DNA): TGCCGGACCGGAGGCTCCTACAATGAGCAGTTCTTC. This gives the protein CRTGGSYNEQFF.

In its sample, this clonotype was seen a few times. The gene calls are TRBV27 and TRBJ2-5; TRBD1 is a possible D gene (6 bases). The germline V gene encodes CDR1 MNHEY and CDR2 SMNVEV (reference sequence). This CDR3 spans 18 amino acids. V was cut by 6 bases and J by 2 bases, with 25 bases left in between. The CDR3 is CASSFFRPLDRRQETQYF. CDR3 DNA sequence: TGTGCCAGCAGCTTCTTTCGACCGTTGGACAGACGACAAGAGACCCAGTACTTC.

This clonotype has ten or more counts. The chain has TRBV20-1 and TRBJ2-1; D is unclear. CDR3 length: 12 amino acids. Germline loops: CDR1 DFQATT, CDR2 SNEGSKA (reference sequence). V shed 8 bases and J shed 0 bases, with 8 bases lying between them. The CDR3 region has the DNA TGCAGTAACGTTTTCTCCTACAATGAGCAGTTCTTC. Translation gives CSNVFSYNEQFF.

This clonotype has ten or more counts. V is TRBV20-1 and J is TRBJ2-3; tentatively, D is TRBD2 (6 bases). There are 16 residues in the CDR3. The V gene lost 2 bases and the J gene lost 2 bases, with 17 bases spanning the gap. CDR1 is DFQATT and CDR2 is SNEGSKA in the germline V gene (reference sequence). The CDR3 here is CSARLSFAGNTDTQYF. In DNA, the CDR3 is TGCAGTGCTAGATTGAGCTTTGCGGGGAACACAGATACGCAGTATTTT.

This clonotype was detected many times. V gene TRBV6-4 combines with J gene TRBJ2-1; the match to TRBD2 covers 11 bases. The V segment lost 7 bases and the J segment 0 bases; nucleotides outside the gene matches: 5. Germline V lookup: CDR1 MRHNA, CDR2 SNTAGT. This CDR3 region has 16 residues. CDR3 sequence: CASNQGLADSYNEQFF. The CDR3 DNA follows: TGTGCCAGCAATCAGGGACTAGCGGACTCCTACAATGAGCAGTTCTTC.

This clonotype appeared a few times. The V gene is TRBV5-1, the J gene TRBJ2-1; D tentatively reads TRBD1 or TRBD2 (8 bases each). This CDR3 has 15 amino acids. Per the germline V gene, CDR1 is SGHRS and CDR2 is YFSETQ. Trimming pared 4 bases from V and 5 bases from J, leaving 16 bases between. The CDR3 sequence is CASSQGAGGHNEQFF. The DNA of the CDR3 is TGCGCCAGCAGCCAGGGGGCGGGAGGCCACAATGAGCAGTTCTTC.

The CDR3 DNA sequence: TGTGCCAGCAGCTTACGCGGGCAGTACGGGGAGCTGTTTTTT. This translates into CASSLRGQYGELFF. The genes are TRBV7-7 and TRBJ2-2; a possible D gene is TRBD2 (5 bases). V was pared by 2 bases and J by 7 bases, with 11 bases between. Germline assignment: CDR1 SSHAT and CDR2 FNYEAQ (reference sequence). The CDR3 covers 14 residues.

The V call is TRBV9, the J call TRBJ2-3; TRBD2 aligns across 8 bases. Trimming took 0 bases from V and 1 from J; bases not matched to a gene: 7. Germline CDR1 SGDLS, CDR2 YYNGEE. The CDR3 is made up of 17 amino acids. The CDR3 loop reads CASSVGVLREGTDTQYF. The CDR3 DNA follows: TGTGCCAGCAGCGTAGGTGTGCTGCGGGAGGGCACAGATACGCAGTATTTT.

In its sample, this clonotype was seen many times. The chain couples TRBV11-2 to TRBJ2-3; perhaps TRBD1 as D (6 bases). The ends were cut back, 4 bases at V and 3 bases at J, with 14 bases in the middle. The CDR3 length is 15 residues. Per the germline V gene, CDR1 is SGHAT and CDR2 is FQNNGV. The CDR3: CASSSTGGETDTQYF. Here the CDR3 DNA reads TGTGCCAGCAGCTCGACTGGGGGCGAGACAGATACGCAGTATTTT.

There are many counts of this clonotype. The chain carries TRBV5-1 and TRBJ1-1; the D gene is possibly TRBD1 (6 bases). Trimming took off 4 bases at V and 5 bases at J, with 18 bases between the two ends. This CDR3 is 15 amino acids long. The germline V gene encodes CDR1 SGHRS and CDR2 YFSETQ. CDR3 in amino acids: CASSTGRGQGTEAFF. The CDR3 DNA is TGCGCCAGCAGCACCGGACGGGGTCAGGGGACTGAAGCTTTCTTT.

The sample holds many counts of this clonotype. V is TRBV6-1 and J is TRBJ2-3; 8 positions match TRBD2. The J segment lost 3 bases and the V segment lost 5 bases, leaving 7 bases of the junction unmatched. The CDR3 has 15 amino acids. In germline, CDR1 is MNHNS, CDR2 SASEGT. The CDR3 DNA reads as TGTGCCAGCAGTAATTTCGGGAGGGGTACAGATACGCAGTATTTT. It yields the protein CASSNFGRGTDTQYF.

The table lists this clonotype with many counts. The J gene is TRBJ2-3, the V gene TRBV10-3, with a tentative D call TRBD2 (6 bases). Between the trimmed V and J ends, which lost 7 bases and 4 bases, there was a span of 12 bases. CDR3 length: 13 residues. Germline V gene sequence: CDR1 ENHRY, CDR2 SYGVKD. The CDR3 loop is CAINGGEPDTQYF. CDR3 coding DNA: TGTGCCATCAATGGAGGGGAGCCAGATACGCAGTATTTT.

This chain uses TRBV28 with TRBJ2-7; D is possibly TRBD2 (6 bases). The CDR3 has 12 amino acids. V was trimmed by 8 bases and J by 0 bases, leaving 8 bases between them. CDR1 is MDHEN and CDR2 is SYDVKM in the germline V gene. The CDR3 sequence: CASEGGSYEQYF. CDR3 in DNA: TGTGCCAGCGAGGGAGGCTCCTACGAGCAGTACTTC.

This clonotype appeared a few times. J is TRBJ2-7 and V is TRBV9, with 14 positions matching TRBD2. The CDR3 loop spans 16 amino acids. CDR1 and CDR2 from the germline V gene are SGDLS and YYNGEE. The V gene end was trimmed by 3 bases and the J gene end by 5 bases; junction bases not matched to a gene: 7. For the CDR3, the DNA is TGTGCCAGCAGCGCCGGGACTAGCGGGAGCGGGGACGAGCAGTACTTC. Translated, it gives CASSAGTSGSGDEQYF. Drawing the rest from reference TRBV9 and TRBJ2-7, the complete variable domain is DSGVTQTPKHLITATGQRVTLRCSPRSGDLSVYWYQQSLDQGLQFLIQYYNGEERAKGNILERFSAQQFPDLHSELNLSSLELGDSALYFCASSAGTSGSGDEQYFGPGTRLTVT.

This clonotype was seen ten or more times. The rearrangement joins TRBV9 to TRBJ1-3; tentative D call: TRBD1 (6 bases). CDR1 SGDLS and CDR2 YYNGEE come from the germline V gene. The CDR3 covers 17 residues. V was pared by 0 bases and J by 1 base, with 14 bases between. The CDR3 here is CASSVEQGGISGNTIYF. In DNA form, the CDR3 reads TGTGCCAGCAGCGTAGAACAGGGCGGAATTTCTGGAAACACCATATATTTT.

This clonotype was recorded a few times. The CDR3 DNA reads TGTGCCAGCAGTTCCCTTAATAACTATGGCTACACCTTC. As protein: CASSSLNNYGYTF. V gene TRBV28 combines with J gene TRBJ1-2; D gene unclear. The CDR3 length is 13 residues. Trimming pared 4 bases from V and 1 base from J, leaving 7 bases between. Germline CDR1 and CDR2: MDHEN and SYDVKM.

This clonotype has only a few counts. The chain links TRBV5-1 to TRBJ2-5; D gene unclear. Trimming stripped 0 bases from V and 5 bases from J, with 8 bases between. This CDR3 spans 13 amino acids. CDR1 SGHRS and CDR2 YFSETQ come from the germline V gene. The CDR3 spells CASSLAGRETQYF. CDR3 bases: TGCGCCAGCAGCTTGGCCGGTAGGGAGACCCAGTACTTC. Full variable domain (missing parts from reference TRBV5-1 and TRBJ2-5): KAGVTQTPRYLIKTRGQQVTLSCSPISGHRSVSWYQQTPGQGLQFLFEYFSETQRNKGNFPGRFSGRQFSNSRSEMNVSTLELGDSALYLCASSLAGRETQYFGPGTRLLVL.